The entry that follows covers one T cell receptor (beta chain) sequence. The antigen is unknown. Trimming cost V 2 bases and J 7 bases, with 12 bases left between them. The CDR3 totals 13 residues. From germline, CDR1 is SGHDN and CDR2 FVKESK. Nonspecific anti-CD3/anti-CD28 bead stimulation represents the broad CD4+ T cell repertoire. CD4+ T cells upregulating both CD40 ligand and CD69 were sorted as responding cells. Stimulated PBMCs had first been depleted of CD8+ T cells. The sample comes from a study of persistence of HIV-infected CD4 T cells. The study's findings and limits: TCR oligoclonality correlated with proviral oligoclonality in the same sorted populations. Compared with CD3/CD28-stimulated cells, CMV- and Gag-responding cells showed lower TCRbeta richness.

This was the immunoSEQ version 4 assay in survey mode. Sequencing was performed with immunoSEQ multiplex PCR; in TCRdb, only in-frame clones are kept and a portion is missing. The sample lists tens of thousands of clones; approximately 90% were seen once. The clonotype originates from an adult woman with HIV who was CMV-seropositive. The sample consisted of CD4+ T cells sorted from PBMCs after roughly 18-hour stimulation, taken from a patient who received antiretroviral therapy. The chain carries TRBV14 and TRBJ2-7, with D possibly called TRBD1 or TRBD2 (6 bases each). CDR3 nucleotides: TGTGCCAGCAGCCAATCGGGGGCAACAGAGCAGTACTTC. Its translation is CASSQSGATEQYF.